The clone carrying this TCR beta chain occurred a few times. Its antigen is not known. V lost 6 bases and J lost 0; bases outside the gene matches: 9. CDR1 MNHEY and CDR2 SVGAGI come from the germline V gene. The CDR3 is 16 amino acids. TCRdb passed the 5' RACE reads through MiXCR, listing each CDR3 protein once. The sample lists about 170,000 distinct CDR3 sequences, over 10% occurring once. The data are from a study of T-cell memory formation after mild COVID-19. Study-level findings and limits: Researchers report contracting CD4+ clones mostly in CM and EM, with CD8+ clones in EMRA.

The sequencing input was PBMCs or a T cell subset sorted from them (not recorded which). The clonotype was recovered from a man between 18 and 35 years old who had mild COVID-19 (a few samples of this study predate the infection). Cell type and time point are not known. The chain joins TRBV6-5 to TRBJ1-1; 8 bases are shared with TRBD1. The CDR3 loop reads CASRSGQGFMNTEAFF. The CDR3 region has the DNA TGTGCCAGCAGATCCGGACAGGGCTTCATGAACACTGAAGCTTTCTTT.